Shown below are 16 T cell receptor beta chains from a single sample sequenced in a study of beta chain features in type 1 diabetes. Whole-study findings and limits: Shortening that was moderate but significant affected the TCRB CDR3s of Type 1 diabetes patients in all four CD4+ subsets.

All of the isolated RNA was reverse transcribed, so expressed TCRB transcripts were sequenced. Produced via immunoSEQ multiplex PCR; TCRdb's table is partial and in-frame only. The sample records some 240,000 clones, 16% being singletons. The antigens of these receptors remain unknown. The material sequenced was naive CD4+ T cells from blood. The source is a man aged 25-45 years with type 1 diabetes.

This clone was counted only a few times. V and J are TRBV29-1 and TRBJ1-2; 8 bases are shared with TRBD1. Germline V lookup: CDR1 SQVTM, CDR2 ANQGSEA. J was trimmed by 6 bases and V by 5 bases; bases with no gene match: 8. The CDR3 runs to 13 residues. The CDR3 reads CSVSGQGWNGYTF. In nucleotides, the CDR3 is TGCAGCGTTTCAGGACAGGGATGGAATGGCTACACCTTC.

This clone has more than one count but fewer than ten. This rearrangement joins TRBV12-2 to TRBJ1-4. TRBV12-2 is a known pseudogene. The CDR3 extends over 15 amino acids. CDR3 protein: CASRSLGGKDEKLFF. The CDR3 DNA follows: TGTGCAAGTCGCTCCCTGGGAGGGAAGGATGAAAAACTGTTTTTT.

This clone was detected a few times. The chain uses TRBV7-9 and TRBJ2-7; 7 bases map to TRBD2. This CDR3 is built from 13 residues. V lost 6 bases, J lost 1 base, and 3 bases stayed unmatched. Germline loops: CDR1 SEHNR, CDR2 FQNEAQ (reference sequence). The CDR3 loop is CASRAGESYEQYF. CDR3 bases: TGTGCCAGCAGGGCGGGAGAATCCTACGAGCAGTACTTC.

The V and J genes are TRBV4-1 and TRBJ2-4, with a possible D match to TRBD1 (5 bases). Germline CDR1 and CDR2: MGHRA and YSYEKL. V was shortened by 2 bases and J by 0 bases, with 14 bases between the two germline ends. This CDR3 region has 17 residues. CDR3 DNA: TGCGCCAGCAGCCAATTCTTTTTAGGGGTAGCCAAAAACATTCAGTACTTC. Encoded protein: CASSQFFLGVAKNIQYF.

This rearrangement joins TRBV30 to TRBJ1-2; a possible D gene is TRBD1 (5 bases). V was cut by 1 base and J by 8 bases, with 20 bases left in between. CDR1 GTSNPN and CDR2 SVGIG come from the germline V gene (reference sequence). CDR3 length equals 15 residues. CDR3: CAWSANMQGTQGYTF. The CDR3 nucleotides are TGTGCCTGGAGTGCCAATATGCAGGGCACCCAAGGCTACACCTTC.

This clone showed up just a few times. Within the sample, other DNA sequences also encode this same CDR3. The chain combines TRBV29-1 with TRBJ2-5; D remains unclear. Germline V CDR1 and CDR2: SQVTM, ANQGSEA. This CDR3 is 10 amino acids long. Between the trimmed V and J ends, which lost 2 bases and 5 bases, there was a span of 3 bases. CDR3 amino acids: CSVERETQYF. CDR3 sequence (DNA): TGCAGCGTTGAACGGGAGACCCAGTACTTC. Combining the CDR3 with reference TRBV29-1 and TRBJ2-5 gives the whole variable domain SAVISQKPSRDICQRGTSLTIQCQVDSQVTMMFWYRQQPGQSLTLIATANQGSEATYESGFVIDKFPISRPNLTFSTLTVSNMSPEDSSIYLCSVERETQYFGPGTRLLVL.

This clone was seen a handful of times. The chain uses TRBV7-8 and TRBJ1-4; TRBD1 aligns across 10 bases. Germline trimming cut 5 bases from V and 10 bases from J; bases unmatched to any gene: 7. CDR3 length: 14 amino acids. Germline loops: CDR1 SGHVS, CDR2 FQNEAQ. Written as DNA, the CDR3 is TGTGCCAGCAGCACCCCCGGACAGGGGGGAAAACTGTTTTTT. Translating it yields CASSTPGQGGKLFF.

V usage is TRBV29-1 and J usage is TRBJ1-4, with a possible D match to TRBD1 (5 bases). Trimming took 1 base from V and 8 from J, leaving 5 bases between them. Germline V gene lookup returns CDR1 SQVTM and CDR2 ANQGSEA. The CDR3 contains 11 residues. CDR3 nucleotide sequence: TGCAGCGTTGAAGGGGGGGAAAAACTGTTTTTT. Protein: CSVEGGEKLFF.

The chain joins TRBV28 to TRBJ2-3; TRBD1 matches 8 bases. CDR1 is MDHEN and CDR2 is SYDVKM in the germline V gene. CDR3 size: 14 residues. V shed 6 bases and J 2 bases; nucleotides not matched to a gene: 4. The CDR3, as DNA: TGTGCCAGCAGCGGGACAGGAGCCACAGATACGCAGTATTTT. Encoded protein: CASSGTGATDTQYF.

This clone was recorded a few times. The genes are TRBV14 and TRBJ2-7; weak D call: TRBD2 (6 bases). The germline V gene has CDR1 SGHDN and CDR2 FVKESK. The V and J ends lost 10 bases and 3 bases respectively, with 13 bases between them. This CDR3 comprises 12 residues. The CDR3 nucleotides read TGTGCCACAGGGAGGCGAAGCTACGAGCAGTACTTC. Its protein is CATGRRSYEQYF.

This clone was seen a few times. J is TRBJ2-1 and V is TRBV29-1; 9 bases match TRBD2. The CDR3 is made up of 16 amino acids. V dropped 7 bases and J dropped 1; count of bases not matched to a gene: 11. Germline values: CDR1 SQVTM, CDR2 ANQGSEA. The CDR3 DNA follows: TGCAGCGCCACTAGCGGGCATGGATTTTCCTACAATGAGCAGTTCTTC. This sequence encodes CSATSGHGFSYNEQFF.

There are a few counts of this clone. The chain combines TRBV7-2 with TRBJ1-1; a weak D match, TRBD1 (5 bases). Germline V gene data show CDR1 as SGHTA and CDR2 as FQGNSA. V lost 5 bases and J lost 1, with 11 bases in between. The CDR3 runs 14 residues. The CDR3 reads CASSPFGQNTEAFF. The CDR3 bases are TGTGCCAGCAGCCCCTTCGGACAGAACACTGAAGCTTTCTTT.

The chain recombines TRBV29-1 with TRBJ2-7; D unresolved. CDR1 is SQVTM and CDR2 is ANQGSEA in the germline V gene. V was trimmed by 7 bases and J by 1 base, leaving 8 bases between them. The CDR3 is 11 amino acids. CDR3 DNA sequence: TGCAGCGGAGGTACTTCCTACGAGCAGTACTTC. This codes for CSGGTSYEQYF.

This clone was picked up a small number of times. This chain connects TRBV7-2 to TRBJ2-1; the match to TRBD1 covers 7 bases. The V and J ends lost 5 bases and 1 base, in that order; junction bases with no gene match: 8. The length of the CDR3 is 16 residues. Germline assignment: CDR1 SGHTA and CDR2 FQGNSA. CDR3 bases: TGTGCCAGCAGCCCGACAGGGTCGGGGTCCTACAATGAGCAGTTCTTC. Amino acids: CASSPTGSGSYNEQFF.

This clone was observed a few times. The V gene is TRBV7-2, the J gene TRBJ1-5; TRBD1 matches at 10 bases. This CDR3 spans 14 amino acids. V shed 2 bases and J 7 bases; nucleotides not matched to a gene: 2. The germline V gene encodes CDR1 SGHTA and CDR2 FQGNSA. The CDR3 loop reads CASSLRTGGQPQHF. The CDR3 DNA reads as TGTGCCAGCAGCTTACGGACAGGGGGGCAGCCCCAGCATTTT.

This clone was picked up a small number of times. The chain couples TRBV5-4 to TRBJ2-5, with D perhaps TRBD2 (6 bases). Trimming shortened V by 6 bases and J by 2 bases, and 14 bases separated the two germline ends. The CDR3 spans 14 residues. The germline CDR1 and CDR2 sequences are SGHNT and YYREEE (reference sequence). The CDR3 nucleotides are TGTGCCAGCATCGACCGGGGGAGGCAAGAGACCCAGTACTTC. Protein product: CASIDRGRQETQYF.